Each of the 20 T cell receptor beta chains below was sequenced from the same sample in a study of tumor and adjacent non-tumor tissue in lung cancer. The template was RNA from unsorted bulk tissue. Distant lung tissue was collected more than 3 cm away from the tumor edge. TCRbeta libraries were built with three rounds of nested PCR, modified from ARM-PCR. TCRdb reprocessed the multiplex PCR reads via MiXCR and lists one record per CDR3 protein. The sample consists of about 98,000 distinct CDR3 sequences, 80% of them appearing once. Input material: distant non-tumor lung tissue. These receptors came from a man aged 55 to 70 with small cell lung cancer.

J is TRBJ2-7 and V is TRBV11-2; maybe TRBD2 (5 bases). V was pared by 2 bases and J by 0 bases, with 11 bases between. This CDR3 contains 15 residues. CDR1 and CDR2 from the germline V gene are SGHAT and FQNNGV. This CDR3 is CASSLFFSDSYEQYF. CDR3 nucleotides: TGTGCCAGCAGCTTATTTTTTAGCGACTCCTACGAGCAGTACTTC.

With regard to this clonotype: The junction differs from germline at one of its ends, possibly a read error. V is TRBV4-1 and J is TRBJ1-5; the D gene is possibly TRBD1 (6 bases). The CDR3 is 13 residues long. Germline V gene data show CDR1 as MGHRA and CDR2 as YSYEKL. The CDR3 DNA reads TGCCCCAGCAGTCAGGGGATGTCTCAACCCCAGCATTTT. This codes for CPSSQGMSQPQHF.

Note on this clonotype: This may be a read error, as it is one base from a much larger clone. V gene TRBV20-1 combines with J gene TRBJ1-6; D gene unclear. Germline V CDR1 and CDR2: DFQATT, SNEGSKA (reference sequence). There are 13 residues in the CDR3. The V gene lost 5 bases and the J gene lost 10 bases, with 15 bases spanning the gap. CDR3 in amino acids: CSAHTESGSPLHF. DNA of the CDR3: TGCAGTGCTCATACAGAGTCTGGATCACCCCTCCACTTT.

The chain carries TRBV12-3 or TRBV12-4 and TRBJ2-2; 7 bases align to TRBD1. CDR3 length: 15 residues. The junction had 12 bases not matched to a gene; V was cut back by 7 bases and J by 7 bases. For the CDR3, the DNA is TGTGCCAGCACTTTCCCTGGGACAGACATCGGGGAGCTGTTTTTT. It translates to CASTFPGTDIGELFF.

As concerns this clonotype: This may be a read error: a much more frequent sequence differs by one nucleotide. No conserved phenylalanine or tryptophan is present at the end of the CDR3, so a read error is the likely explanation. The rearrangement uses TRBV20-1 and TRBJ1-2; D call uncertain. Trimming stripped 6 bases from V and 3 bases from J, with 11 bases between. CDR1 and CDR2 (germline): DFQATT, SNEGSKA (reference sequence). CDR3 length: 12 residues. The CDR3 coding sequence is TGCAGTGCGAGACTTCAGGACTATGGCTACACCATC. This sequence encodes CSARLQDYGYTI.

This clonotype came up a few times. This sequence may be a read error, since a much larger clone differs from it by one base. The chain has TRBV20-1 and TRBJ1-1, with 8 bases identical to TRBD1. This CDR3 has 13 amino acids. Germline V gene sequence: CDR1 DFQATT, CDR2 SNEGSKA (reference sequence). The CDR3: CSVWDRTNTGAFF. DNA for the CDR3: TGCAGTGTCTGGGACAGGACTAACACTGGAGCTTTCTTT.

This clonotype came up a few times. The rearrangement uses TRBV18 and TRBJ1-1, with D unresolved. V was trimmed by 4 bases and J by 1 base, leaving 7 bases between them. Germline V lookup: CDR1 KGHSH, CDR2 LQKENI. There are 13 residues in the CDR3. CDR3 DNA sequence: TGTGCCAGCTCACGAGACGAGAACACTGAAGCTTTCTTT. Its protein product is CASSRDENTEAFF.

Comments on this clonotype: A junction boundary mismatches the germline segment, possibly from a read error. CDR3 sequence reads: CVSSLVELATVNEQSF. In DNA form, the CDR3 reads TGTGTCAGTAGCTTAGTGGAGCTGGCCACGGTCAATGAGCAGTCCTTC. The chain uses TRBV11-2 and TRBJ2-1, with no clear D. The CDR3 consists of 16 residues. CDR1 and CDR2 from the germline V gene are SGHAT and FQNNGV.

The sample holds a few counts of this clonotype. A much bigger clone sits one base away, suggesting this may be a read error. V and J are TRBV12-3 or TRBV12-4 and TRBJ2-3; 7 nucleotides agree with TRBD2. The V and J ends lost 3 bases and 5 bases, in that order; junction bases with no gene match: 11. The CDR3 covers 16 residues. The CDR3 loop reads CASSLALAEGRDTQYF. The CDR3 DNA sequence: TGTGCCAGCAGTTTGGCGCTAGCGGAAGGAAGAGATACGCAGTATTTT.

This clonotype was seen ten or more times. V and J are TRBV6-5 and TRBJ1-4; 9 nucleotides agree with TRBD1. J gave up 8 bases and V 5 bases, and 9 bases lay outside the gene matches. The CDR3 has 15 residues. Germline CDR1 MNHEY, CDR2 SVGAGI. CDR3 amino acids: CASSDPGTGSEKLFF. CDR3 nucleotide sequence: TGTGCCAGCAGTGACCCCGGGACAGGGTCGGAAAAACTGTTTTTT.

The chain combines TRBV21-1 with TRBJ2-2; the D call in the table, TRBD1, was not verified against the DNA. TRBV21-1 is given as a pseudogene. The CDR3 extends over 15 amino acids. The CDR3 bases are TGTGCCAGCAGCATTCATGGGGGCAACACCGGGGAGCTGTTTTTT. Amino acids: CASSIHGGNTGELFF.

This clonotype turned up a few times. A read error is possible here, since a much larger clone lies one base away. The chain couples TRBV4-1 to TRBJ2-3; D is uncertain. V lost 1 base, J lost 7 bases, and 24 bases lay in between. The CDR3 totals 18 residues. CDR1 and CDR2 from the germline V gene are MGHRA and YSYEKL. The CDR3, as DNA: TGCGCCAGCAGCCAAGGGCAGCCTAGGTCGCTACTCTTTCATACGCAGTATTTT. Translation gives CASSQGQPRSLLFHTQYF.

Points on this clonotype: One end of the junction fails to match germline, which may point to a read error. This chain joins TRBV20-1 and TRBJ2-1, with TRBD2 identical over 12 bases. This CDR3 comprises 18 residues. CDR1 DFQATT and CDR2 SNEGSKA come from the germline V gene (reference sequence). The DNA for the CDR3 is TGCAGTGCTAAGAGACTAGCGGGAGCGGGGAGCTCCTACAATGAGCACTTCTTC. It encodes CSAKRLAGAGSSYNEHFF.

Note on this clonotype: One end of the junction varies from germline; a read error may be responsible. The V and J genes are TRBV20-1 and TRBJ2-7, with TRBD2 matching over 8 bases. Germline V gene sequence: CDR1 DFQATT, CDR2 SNEGSKA (reference sequence). The CDR3 length is 17 residues. CDR3 sequence: CSTRGAGAGGIGYDQYF. Here the CDR3 DNA reads TGCAGTACTAGAGGGGCGGGCGCGGGAGGAATAGGGTACGACCAGTACTTC.

Remarks on this clonotype: One junction end does not reproduce the germline sequence, and a read error may be involved. CDR3 bases: TGTGCCGGCAGTTCGGACTCCCCTCCTTATGAGCAGTTCTTC. It encodes CAGSSDSPPYEQFF. The chain recombines TRBV6-5 with TRBJ2-1, with D possibly being TRBD2 (5 bases). The CDR3 runs 14 residues. Germline CDR1 is MNHEY and CDR2 is SVGAGI.

For this clonotype: This sequence may be a read error, since a much larger clone differs from it by one base. This rearrangement joins TRBV24-1 to TRBJ1-2; TRBD1 might be the D (5 bases). The germline V gene encodes CDR1 KGHDR and CDR2 SFDVKD. The V and J ends lost 3 bases and 4 bases respectively, with 11 bases between them. The CDR3 extends over 14 amino acids. CDR3 residues: CATSDTRVFYGYTF. The CDR3 DNA sequence: TGTGCCACCAGTGATACCAGGGTGTTCTATGGCTACACCTTC.

As to this clonotype: The CDR3 ends on some other residue instead of the conserved phenylalanine or tryptophan, so this is likely a read error. The chain employs TRBV11-2 and TRBJ2-1; D possibly uses TRBD1 or TRBD2 (5 bases each). Germline CDR1 SGHAT, CDR2 FQNNGV. CDR3 length: 15 amino acids. CDR3: CASSLLGRDHGEQFL. CDR3 bases: TGTGCTAGCAGCTTATTGGGACGGGATCACGGTGAGCAGTTCTTG.

This clonotype has just one count. Just one base apart from a much larger clone, this may be a read error. The chain recombines TRBV29-1 with TRBJ2-5, with 9 bases aligning to TRBD2. Germline V gene sequence: CDR1 SQVTM, CDR2 ANQGSEA. The CDR3 covers 14 residues. After removal of 7 bases from V and 5 bases from J, the junction contained 11 bases not matched to a gene. The CDR3 DNA reads TGCAGCGCTATTAGCGGGAGTAACGTGGAGACCCAGTACTTC. Amino acids: CSAISGSNVETQYF.

There are a few counts of this clonotype. This chain uses TRBV29-1 with TRBJ2-1; perhaps TRBD1 as D (7 bases). Germline-derived CDR1 and CDR2 are SQVTM and ANQGSEA. The CDR3 consists of 15 residues. Trimming took off 4 bases at V and 8 bases at J, with 21 bases between the two ends. CDR3 sequence (DNA): TGCAGCGTTGCGAGGGGGCGACTCTGGGAGGATGAGCAGTTCTTC. Its translation is CSVARGRLWEDEQFF.

Details on this clonotype: The junction and the germline gene differ at one end; a read error may be behind it. The CDR3 region has the DNA TGTGCCAGCAGCTTAAGGGTCTCTTCAGGTGGGGACCTGTTTTTT. Its protein product is CASSLRVSSGGDLFF. The chain combines TRBV11-3 with TRBJ2-2; D is perhaps TRBD1 or TRBD2 (5 bases each). Germline lookup yields CDR1 SGHNT and CDR2 YENEEA. The CDR3 is 15 amino acids.